This T cell receptor (beta chain) was sequenced for a study of breast tumors, draining lymph nodes, adjacent tissues listed by TCRdb under 2016. Broadly, across the study: TCR beta repertoires were compared across tumor, adjacent nontumor tissue and axillary lymph nodes obtained from breast cancer patients. The study aimed to assess the relationships and possible T-cell exchange between tumor, surrounding tissue and draining lymph node repertoires in human breast cancer.

Adjacent samples were composed of nontumor breast tissue surrounding the tumor. The instrument was an Illumina HiSeq 2000. TCR beta chain libraries were generated through multiplex PCR amplification. The amplified TCR beta chain products were analyzed by high-throughput sequencing. The raw public reads went through TCRdb reprocessing: fastp at Q25, MiXCR clone calling, in-frame beta chains kept. Each CDR3 protein appears once, grouped with its most common genes and DNA. Across this sample there are over 15,000 distinct CDR3 sequences, with roughly 64% seen only once. Roughly a fifth of the sample is in the top ten clones. General study outcomes and caveats: Tumor and nontumor tissue repertoires were significantly more similar in luminal-like than in basal-like breast cancer. The data were considered consistent with most tumor T cells being derived from the lymph node and subsequently expanding within tumor tissue. Tumor T-cell repertoires showed less diversity than lymph node repertoires and more diversity than nontumor tissue repertoires, and tumor T-cell repertoires showed preferential V and J gene usage. Rather than being directly demonstrated, the conclusion that tumor T cells originate in lymph nodes was presented as consistent with a hypothesis.

Counted from cysteine to phenylalanine, this CDR3 has 12 amino acids. Of the read, only the CDR3 DNA is kept; its 36 bases are in frame from base 1. CDR1 and CDR2 are drawn from the germline V gene (reference sequence): MNHNY, SVGAGI. V is pared back by 2 bases and J by 12 bases, with 13 bases lying between the germline termini. This clonotype was counted at least ten times. Its binding antigen is unknown. Base qualities are not provided; no much larger clone lies one nucleotide away. The origin of this receptor is a female donor with breast cancer. Some clones in this sample may be carry-over from other donors' samples. The sample taken for sequencing was tumor-adjacent breast tissue. The chain is encoded by TRBV6-6 joined to TRBJ1-1; a tentative D match to TRBD1 spans 5 bases. The CDR3 protein is CASSYDGAKPFF. The DNA sequence follows: TGTGCCAGCAGTTACGACGGGGCCAAGCCTTTCTTT.